Sequencing of this T cell receptor beta chain was carried out in a study of T-cell reconstitution after alpha-beta-depleted transplantation in children. Trimming removed 6 bases at V and 9 bases at J, with 21 bases between. The CDR3 contains 14 residues. Germline lookup yields CDR1 DFQATT and CDR2 SNEGSKA (reference sequence). Researchers prepared the TCRbeta library using unique molecular identifiers, the study reports. MiXCR, applied by TCRdb to the PCR reads, yields one record per CDR3 protein. The repertoire consists of about 250,000 distinct CDR3 sequences, with roughly a quarter occurring once and the leading ten covering about 5%. Study-level findings and limits: About two months after transplant, alpha-beta T cells reportedly came from several hundred expanded graft clones. For some patients, TCRbeta diversity was high at day 60 because of recipient T cells and thymic progenitors that survived. Newly produced T cells mostly provided counts and TCRbeta diversity after one year, as hyperexpanded clones declined.

This clonotype has a count of ten or more. Antigen specificity is unknown. The TCR sequence derives from a female patient aged 2-10 years who had a stem cell transplant for congenital amegakaryocytic thrombocytopenia, so the T cells may come from the graft donor. The chain employs TRBV20-1 and TRBJ1-5; D is unclear. This material consisted of PBMCs, mostly from graft donor cells, taken 360 days after TCRalphabeta/CD19-depleted stem cell transplant. CDR3 DNA sequence: TGCAGTGCCGTGGTGGGATCCCTCAATGGGCCCCAGCATTTT. Translating it yields CSAVVGSLNGPQHF.